The 18 T cell receptor beta chains given below trace back to one sample, sequenced in a study. Tregs were sorted as CD4+CD25+CD127-/low cells. TCRdb called the 5' RACE reads again in MiXCR, with one record for every CDR3 protein. In the table there are about 9,000 distinct CDR3 sequences, around 36% of which are singletons. Sequencing was performed on Tregs sorted from blood. The receptors were gathered from a female donor with breast cancer.

The V and J genes are TRBV20-1 and TRBJ2-2; weak D call: TRBD2 (6 bases). V was clipped by 1 base and J by 5 bases, with 17 bases between them. The CDR3 runs to 16 residues. The germline gives CDR1 DFQATT, CDR2 SNEGSKA (reference sequence). CDR3 sequence: CSARGRSGSLTGELFF. CDR3 DNA: TGCAGTGCTAGAGGGCGATCCGGGAGCCTGACCGGGGAGCTGTTTTTT.

The chain uses TRBV29-1 and TRBJ2-5, with 7 bases lining up with TRBD2. CDR3 length: 13 amino acids. V shed 3 bases and J 4 bases; nucleotides not matched to a gene: 5. The germline CDR1 and CDR2 sequences are SQVTM and ANQGSEA. The DNA for the CDR3 is TGCAGCGTTGATTTGGTAGCGGGAGAGACCCAGTACTTC. Its protein is CSVDLVAGETQYF.

By proportion, this clonotype is medium-sized. The chain links TRBV7-6 to TRBJ2-1; D unresolved. CDR3 length: 12 amino acids. V lost 0 bases and J 7 bases, leaving 4 bases between the germline ends. Germline V gene sequence: CDR1 SGHVS, CDR2 FNYEAQ. CDR3 in DNA: TGTGCCAGCAGCTTAGCTCGAAATGAGCAGTTCTTC. This encodes CASSLARNEQFF. Full variable domain (missing parts from reference TRBV7-6 and TRBJ2-1): GAGVSQSPRYKVTKRGQDVALRCDPISGHVSLYWYRQALGQGPEFLTYFNYEAQQDKSGLPNDRFSAERPEGSISTLTIQRTEQRDSAMYRCASSLARNEQFFGPGTRLTVL.

The chain employs TRBV7-6 and TRBJ2-7; D is unresolved. The CDR3 loop spans 12 amino acids. The V end lost 5 bases, the J end lost 6 bases, and 11 bases lay between the germline ends. Germline CDR1 SGHVS, CDR2 FNYEAQ. Written as DNA, the CDR3 is TGTGCCAGCAGCGATTACGCTGTCGAGCAGTACTTC. Protein: CASSDYAVEQYF.

The V gene is TRBV6-1, the J gene TRBJ1-3; D not resolved. This CDR3 region has 14 residues. Per germline, CDR1 MNHNS and CDR2 SASEGT. Trimming left V 1 base short and J 1 base short, with 5 bases between. CDR3 DNA: TGTGCCAGCAGTGAAGGATTTTCTGGAAACACCATATATTTT. Encoded protein: CASSEGFSGNTIYF.

A note on this clonotype: A much larger clone lies a single base off, so this may be a read error. The chain is built from TRBV5-6 and TRBJ1-1, with a possible D match to TRBD1 (6 bases). CDR3 length equals 16 residues. Germline CDR1 and CDR2: SGHDT and YYEEEE. The CDR3 protein is CASSANLRQATTETFF. The CDR3 DNA follows: TGTGCCAGCAGCGCCAACCTAAGACAGGCTACCACTGAAACTTTCTTT.

The sample holds a few counts of this clonotype. The chain recombines TRBV21-1 with TRBJ1-1; the table's D call of TRBD1 was not tested on the DNA. TRBV21-1 is shown as a pseudogene. CDR3 length equals 16 residues. The CDR3: CASSLPSGGMNTEAFF. The CDR3 region has the DNA TGTGCCAGCAGCCTTCCTTCCGGGGGTATGAACACTGAAGCTTTCTTT.

The chain recombines TRBV5-1 with TRBJ2-5; weak D call: TRBD1 (5 bases). The V end was cut by 5 bases, the J end by 3 bases, with 11 bases between. Germline CDR1 is SGHRS and CDR2 is YFSETQ. The CDR3 runs to 13 residues. The CDR3 nucleotides read TGCGCCAGCAGACTACAGGCTGAAGAGACCCAGTACTTC. Its translation: CASRLQAEETQYF.

The CDR3 is CASSLIGGRSGANVLTF. The CDR3 DNA sequence: TGCGCCAGCAGCTTGATCGGCGGGAGGTCTGGGGCCAACGTCCTGACTTTC. This chain connects TRBV5-1 to TRBJ2-6; 8 bases agree with TRBD2. This CDR3 has 17 amino acids. CDR1 and CDR2 (germline): SGHRS, YFSETQ. V was clipped by 1 base and J by 1 base; unmatched bases: 4.

This clonotype ranks as medium-sized (0.01 to 0.1%). The genes are TRBV20-1 and TRBJ2-5; D tentatively fits TRBD1 or TRBD2 (5 bases each). Germline V CDR1 and CDR2: DFQATT, SNEGSKA (reference sequence). There are 16 residues in the CDR3. V lost 1 base to trimming and J lost 3 bases, with 18 bases between them. The CDR3 coding sequence is TGCAGTGCTAGAGTGGGGGAGAGGGTCTCTGAAGAGACCCAGTACTTC. Protein product: CSARVGERVSEETQYF.

The chain joins TRBV25-1 to TRBJ2-1; 9 positions agree with TRBD2. This CDR3 has 23 amino acids. Germline V lookup: CDR1 MGHDK, CDR2 SYGVNS. Losses at the gene ends were 6 bases for V and 6 bases for J; bases not matched to a gene: 33. The chain's CDR3 is CASRDNLNRTGELLAGRLNEQFF. The CDR3 DNA sequence: TGTGCCAGCAGAGATAACCTGAACAGGACGGGAGAATTGCTAGCGGGAAGACTCAATGAGCAGTTCTTC.

The J gene is TRBJ2-7, the V gene TRBV20-1; 11 bases match TRBD2. From germline, CDR1 is DFQATT and CDR2 SNEGSKA (reference sequence). The V and J ends lost 5 bases and 0 bases, in that order; junction bases with no gene match: 9. The CDR3 loop spans 16 amino acids. CDR3 nucleotide sequence: TGCAGTGCTGAAGCCACTAGCGGGGGTAGCTCCTACGAGCAGTACGTC. As protein: CSAEATSGGSSYEQYV.

The V and J genes are TRBV20-1 and TRBJ1-2; perhaps TRBD1 as D (6 bases). CDR3 length equals 12 residues. Germline values: CDR1 DFQATT, CDR2 SNEGSKA (reference sequence). Trimming removed 5 bases from V and 6 bases from J, with 13 bases in between. CDR3 sequence: CSAVQGLNGYTF. For the CDR3, the DNA is TGCAGTGCTGTACAGGGTTTGAATGGCTACACCTTC.

This clonotype is judged medium-sized. The chain carries TRBV7-2 and TRBJ2-1; D is perhaps TRBD1 (6 bases). The CDR3 spans 19 residues. V dropped 5 bases and J dropped 3 bases, with 26 bases sitting between them. Per germline, CDR1 SGHTA and CDR2 FQGNSA. The DNA of the CDR3 is TGTGCCAGCAGCCGACAAAGCCGGGACAAACGAGAAATCTACAATGAGCAGTTCTTC. Translated: CASSRQSRDKREIYNEQFF.

The V call is TRBV7-3, the J call TRBJ2-5, with D hard to call. Per the germline V gene, CDR1 is SGHTA and CDR2 is FQGTGA. Between the trimmed V and J ends, which lost 3 bases and 3 bases, there was a span of 8 bases. CDR3 length: 13 residues. The CDR3 spells CASSFSREETQYF. As DNA, the CDR3 is TGTGCCAGCAGCTTCTCGCGCGAAGAGACCCAGTACTTC.

By frequency in the sample, this clonotype is medium-sized. The chain recombines TRBV20-1 with TRBJ2-1; D unclear. The CDR3 loop spans 12 amino acids. The V gene's germline CDR1 is DFQATT and CDR2 SNEGSKA (reference sequence). Trimming cost V 3 bases and J 4 bases, with 7 bases left between them. The CDR3 reads CSASSFYNEQFF. The CDR3 bases are TGCAGTGCTAGTTCCTTTTACAATGAGCAGTTCTTC.

This clonotype was recorded a few times. The chain carries TRBV20-1 and TRBJ2-5, with 8 bases matching TRBD1. This CDR3 has 13 residues. Unmatched junction bases numbered 5, after V lost 6 bases and J lost 2 bases. Germline-derived CDR1 and CDR2 are DFQATT and SNEGSKA (reference sequence). The CDR3: CSAPRDRQETQYF. CDR3 nucleotides: TGCAGTGCCCCTCGGGACAGGCAAGAGACCCAGTACTTC.

For this clonotype: Without the conserved terminal phenylalanine or tryptophan, this CDR3 likely stems from a read error. The rearrangement links TRBV27 to TRBJ1-4; 10 bases map to TRBD1. CDR3 length: 17 amino acids. With 6 bases clipped from V and 0 bases from J, the junction kept 7 bases outside the gene matches. CDR1 is MNHEY, CDR2 SMNVEV, per germline (reference sequence). CDR3 coding DNA: TGTGCCAGCAGACTATACGGACAGGGGGCAACTAATGAAAAACTGTTTTTA. This codes for CASRLYGQGATNEKLFL.